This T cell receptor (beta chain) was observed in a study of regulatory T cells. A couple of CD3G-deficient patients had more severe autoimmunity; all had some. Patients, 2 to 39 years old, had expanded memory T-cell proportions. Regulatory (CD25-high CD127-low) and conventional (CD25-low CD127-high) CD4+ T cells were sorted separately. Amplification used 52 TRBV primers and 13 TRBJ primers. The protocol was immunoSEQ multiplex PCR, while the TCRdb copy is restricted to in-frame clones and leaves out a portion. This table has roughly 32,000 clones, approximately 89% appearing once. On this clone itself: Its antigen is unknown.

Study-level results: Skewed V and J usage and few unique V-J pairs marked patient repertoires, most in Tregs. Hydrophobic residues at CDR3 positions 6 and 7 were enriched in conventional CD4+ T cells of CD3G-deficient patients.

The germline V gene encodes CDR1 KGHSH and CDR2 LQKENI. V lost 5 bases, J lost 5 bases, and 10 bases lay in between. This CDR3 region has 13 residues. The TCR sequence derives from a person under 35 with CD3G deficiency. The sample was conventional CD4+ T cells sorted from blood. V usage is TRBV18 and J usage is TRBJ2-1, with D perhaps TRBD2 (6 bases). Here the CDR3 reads CASSTGLDNEQFF. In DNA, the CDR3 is TGTGCCAGCTCAACGGGACTCGACAATGAGCAGTTCTTC. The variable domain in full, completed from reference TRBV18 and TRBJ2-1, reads NAGVMQNPRHLVRRRGQEARLRCSPMKGHSHVYWYRQLPEEGLKFMVYLQKENIIDESGMPKERFSAEFPKEGPSILRIQQVVRGDSAAYFCASSTGLDNEQFFGPGTRLTVL.